This TCR beta chain was identified in a study of cytomegalovirus exposure and HLA in healthy donors. PCR amplification relied on 60 Vbeta primers (plus 13 Jbeta primers). TCRdb keeps only in-frame clones here, not all; method: immunoSEQ multiplex PCR. The repertoire includes 70,000 to 90,000 clones, roughly 76% of them detected once, and roughly an eighth sits in the top ten. The CDR3 totals 15 residues. Germline CDR1 and CDR2: MGHRA and YSYEKL. Trimming took off 1 base at V and 5 bases at J, with 14 bases between the two ends. V usage is TRBV4-1 and J usage is TRBJ1-2; D unresolved. This TCR was sampled from a male donor in good health and CMV-seropositive. Material for sequencing was PBMCs. The CDR3 is CASSQVLGLGYGYTF. In nucleotides, the CDR3 is TGCGCCAGCAGCCAAGTTTTAGGTCTAGGATATGGCTACACCTTC.